This TCR beta chain was sequenced for a study of blood T cell repertoires in COVID-19. Across the study: The samples span acute and convalescent COVID-19 from the United States, Italy and Spain.

In the authors' workflow: Reference gene primer amplification gave estimated nucleated cell counts. Data came from immunoSEQ multiplex PCR; TCRdb stores just in-frame clones and leaves some out. The D gene and trimming were derived from the DNA, and the V and J assignments and clone size from that table. Of under 110,000 clones listed, about 79% are singletons. One Seattle source followed patients from active infection through their disease course. The CDR3 is 15 amino acids. Trimming shortened V by 4 bases and J by 6 bases, and 16 bases separated the two germline ends. The V gene's germline CDR1 is KGHDR and CDR2 SFDVKD.

The sample was peripheral blood. V gene TRBV24-1 combines with J gene TRBJ2-3; tentative D call: TRBD2 (5 bases). The source of this sequence is a man of 80 years or more with COVID-19, enrolled during active disease. The CDR3 coding sequence is TGTGCCACCAGTGAGTCACGGGGAAGCGAGGATACGCAGTATTTT. It is translated as CATSESRGSEDTQYF.